These 12 T cell receptor beta chains were all obtained from the same sample, sequenced in a study of T cells in Graves' hyperthyroidism and ophthalmopathy. Researchers took RNA transcripts and amplified the TCR beta CDR3 regions from them. TCR CDR3 regions were first amplified by RT-PCR with HTBI primers. MiXCR, run by TCRdb on the multiplex PCR reads, gives a single entry per CDR3 protein. This sample has hundreds of thousands of distinct CDR3 sequences, with roughly a sixth found just once. The sequencing sample was made of blood. Source of these receptors: a woman aged 18 to 35 with Graves' ophthalmopathy.

This chain links TRBV19 with TRBJ2-7; 9 bases agree with TRBD2. Germline lookup yields CDR1 LNHDA and CDR2 SQIVND (reference sequence). V trimming: 5 bases; J trimming: 1 base; junction bases outside the gene matches: 6. The CDR3 spans 15 residues. The CDR3 DNA reads TGTGCCAGTAGTCCATCAGCGGGAGGTTCCTACGAGCAGTACTTC. Protein sequence: CASSPSAGGSYEQYF.

This clonotype was recorded many times. The chain recombines TRBV7-3 with TRBJ2-1; TRBD1 is a possible D gene (5 bases). Between the trimmed V and J ends, which lost 4 bases and 7 bases, there was a span of 17 bases. In germline, CDR1 is SGHTA, CDR2 FQGTGA. The CDR3 totals 15 residues. The CDR3 DNA reads TGTGCCAGCAGCTCACAGGACGCCGTCGCGAATGAGCAGTTCTTC. Translation gives CASSSQDAVANEQFF.

This clonotype was counted ten times or more. The chain links TRBV27 to TRBJ2-3; 8 bases are a match to TRBD1. This CDR3 contains 15 residues. J gave up 6 bases and V 4 bases, and 9 bases lay outside the gene matches. The V gene's germline CDR1 is MNHEY and CDR2 SMNVEV (reference sequence). Here the CDR3 DNA reads TGTGCCAGCAGTTGGATACCAGGGGGCCGGGATACGCAGTATTTT. It encodes CASSWIPGGRDTQYF.

This clonotype was detected many times. V is TRBV30 and J is TRBJ1-2, with TRBD1 as a possible D gene (5 bases). Trimming removed 5 bases at V and 8 bases at J, with 12 bases between. Germline CDR1 and CDR2: GTSNPN and SVGIG (reference sequence). There are 11 residues in the CDR3. CDR3 in DNA: TGTGCCTGGCAAACAGGAAAAGGCTACACCTTC. This gives the protein CAWQTGKGYTF.

In its sample, this clonotype was seen many times. This chain uses TRBV9 with TRBJ2-5; weak D call: TRBD2 (7 bases). Germline V gene sequence: CDR1 SGDLS, CDR2 YYNGEE. V dropped 0 bases and J dropped 5 bases, with 11 bases sitting between them. The CDR3 has 14 residues. The DNA of the CDR3 is TGTGCCAGCAGCGTAGAAGGCGGGGGCGAGACCCAGTACTTC. As protein: CASSVEGGGETQYF. Based on the CDR3 plus reference TRBV9 and TRBJ2-5, the full variable domain is DSGVTQTPKHLITATGQRVTLRCSPRSGDLSVYWYQQSLDQGLQFLIQYYNGEERAKGNILERFSAQQFPDLHSELNLSSLELGDSALYFCASSVEGGGETQYFGPGTRLLVL.

This clonotype was seen many times. DNA of the CDR3: TGTGCCAGCAGCTCGCGTCGCGGTCAGCAGCAGTACTTC. Translated, it gives CASSSRRGQQQYF. The genes are TRBV7-6 and TRBJ2-7; no clear D gene. CDR1 SGHVS and CDR2 FNYEAQ come from the germline V gene. V was trimmed by 4 bases and J by 8 bases, leaving 15 bases between them. The CDR3 contains 13 residues.

This clonotype came up many times. The chain links TRBV5-6 to TRBJ2-1, with 7 bases lining up with TRBD2. Germline V gives CDR1 SGHDT, CDR2 YYEEEE. This CDR3 contains 12 residues. V shed 4 bases and J 9 bases; nucleotides not matched to a gene: 4. As DNA, the CDR3 is TGTGCCAGCAGCGGACTAGGCCTTGAGCAGTTCTTC. Its translation: CASSGLGLEQFF.

The CDR3 sequence: CASTDEGWTEAFF. As DNA, the CDR3 is TGTGCCAGCACCGACGAGGGTTGGACTGAAGCTTTCTTT. This rearrangement joins TRBV6-1 to TRBJ1-1, with D unresolved. This CDR3 is built from 13 residues. V was pared by 7 bases and J by 5 bases, with 14 bases between. Looked up from germline, CDR1 is MNHNS and CDR2 is SASEGT.

Remarks on this clonotype: A read error is possible here, since a much larger clone lies one base away. This sequence joins TRBV4-1 and TRBJ1-1; TRBD1 is a possible D gene (5 bases). V lost 3 bases and J 7 bases, leaving 12 bases between the germline ends. The CDR3 contains 13 residues. The germline V gene has CDR1 MGHRA and CDR2 YSYEKL. This CDR3 reads CASSHAGAGEAFF. The CDR3 bases are TGCGCCAGCAGCCATGCCGGGGCAGGTGAAGCTTTCTTT.

This clonotype was picked up many times. This chain links TRBV5-1 with TRBJ2-3; unclear D gene. CDR1 and CDR2 (germline): SGHRS, YFSETQ. The CDR3 covers 17 residues. V dropped 1 base and J dropped 0 bases, with 15 bases sitting between them. The CDR3 reads CASSLFQTGSSTDTQYF. The CDR3 DNA reads TGCGCCAGCAGCTTGTTCCAGACTGGCAGTAGCACAGATACGCAGTATTTT.

This clonotype was counted at least ten times. The chain links TRBV11-2 to TRBJ2-5; TRBD1 matches 11 bases. V shed 6 bases, J shed 2 bases, and the junction held 2 bases outside the gene matches. Per germline, CDR1 SGHAT and CDR2 FQNNGV. This CDR3 comprises 14 residues. CDR3 nucleotides: TGTGCCAGCAGAAGGGACAGGGGGCAAGAGACCCAGTACTTC. This sequence encodes CASRRDRGQETQYF.

Of note for this clonotype: A much larger clone differs by one base, so this may be a read error. The V and J genes are TRBV13 and TRBJ1-1; D perhaps matches TRBD1 (5 bases). The germline V gene has CDR1 PRHDT and CDR2 FYEKMQ (reference sequence). The V and J ends lost 5 bases and 4 bases respectively, with 14 bases between them. The CDR3 sequence is 14 residues long. This CDR3 reads CASSRSTESTEAFF. CDR3 coding DNA: TGTGCCAGCAGCCGCTCGACAGAGAGCACTGAAGCTTTCTTT.